Shown below are 26 T cell receptor beta chains from a single sample sequenced in a study of CD8 T cells in ankylosing spondylitis. MiXCR, run by TCRdb on the 5' RACE reads, gives a single entry per CDR3 protein. The table has under 150,000 distinct CDR3 sequences, roughly a tenth seen once. The sequencing input was blood, either unsorted or a sorted T cell fraction (not recorded which). The receptors were sampled from a male donor with ankylosing spondylitis or in good health (not recorded which).

This clonotype was recorded at least ten times. The chain recombines TRBV5-5 with TRBJ1-2; TRBD1 agrees at 11 bases. Germline trimming cut 1 base from V and 3 bases from J; bases unmatched to any gene: 11. The germline gives CDR1 SGHKS, CDR2 YYEKEE (reference sequence). The CDR3 has 18 residues. The CDR3 reads CASSLNPGQGGIDYGYTF. Written as DNA, the CDR3 is TGTGCCAGCAGCTTGAATCCGGGACAGGGGGGAATTGACTATGGCTACACCTTC.

This clonotype has ten or more counts. The genes are TRBV20-1 and TRBJ2-6; 7 bases match TRBD2. After removal of 1 base from V and 6 bases from J, the junction contained 9 bases not matched to a gene. Germline CDR1 reads DFQATT; CDR2 reads SNEGSKA (reference sequence). The CDR3 spans 16 residues. CDR3 sequence reads: CSARGLGLEAANVLTF. CDR3 coding DNA: TGCAGTGCTAGAGGGTTAGGACTAGAGGCGGCCAACGTCCTGACTTTC.

The V gene is TRBV18, the J gene TRBJ2-3; 13 nucleotides match TRBD2. The germline CDR1 and CDR2 sequences are KGHSH and LQKENI. V dropped 2 bases and J dropped 2; count of bases not matched to a gene: 4. The CDR3 is 17 residues long. The CDR3 loop reads CASSPGLAGDITDTQYF. The DNA for the CDR3 is TGTGCCAGCTCACCAGGACTAGCGGGAGACATCACAGATACGCAGTATTTT.

This clonotype was seen a few times. The V call is TRBV14, the J call TRBJ2-2; no clear D gene. This CDR3 is 13 amino acids long. The germline V gene has CDR1 SGHDN and CDR2 FVKESK. V dropped 0 bases and J dropped 6 bases, with 5 bases sitting between them. In DNA, the CDR3 is TGTGCCAGCAGCCAAGATCGGTCCGGGGAGCTGTTTTTT. The encoded protein is CASSQDRSGELFF.

This clonotype was observed at least ten times. This chain joins TRBV6-1 and TRBJ2-1; 13 bases align to TRBD2. Germline values: CDR1 MNHNS, CDR2 SASEGT. The CDR3 contains 15 residues. The V and J ends lost 6 bases and 3 bases, in that order; junction bases with no gene match: 2. The CDR3 sequence: CASRLAGGLYNEQFF. The CDR3 DNA is TGTGCCAGCAGACTAGCGGGAGGGCTCTACAATGAGCAGTTCTTC.

In the case of this clonotype: Given a much more abundant clone one base away, this may be a read error. V is TRBV20-1 and J is TRBJ1-5; 8 bases agree with TRBD1. The V segment lost 6 bases and the J segment 5 bases; nucleotides outside the gene matches: 6. The CDR3 totals 13 residues. CDR1 and CDR2 (germline): DFQATT, SNEGSKA (reference sequence). CDR3 DNA sequence: TGCAGTGCCCGGCGACAGGGGCATCAGCCCCAGCATTTT. This translates into CSARRQGHQPQHF.

This rearrangement joins TRBV7-2 to TRBJ2-7, with D tentatively TRBD2 (5 bases). CDR1 SGHTA and CDR2 FQGNSA come from the germline V gene. Between the trimmed V and J ends, which lost 6 bases and 0 bases, there was a span of 12 bases. The CDR3 has 14 residues. DNA of the CDR3: TGTGCCAGCAGACCCCGGGGAAGCTCCTACGAGCAGTACTTC. Translating gives CASRPRGSSYEQYF.

This clonotype occurred many times. This chain uses TRBV5-6 with TRBJ2-1; D gene unclear. Germline V CDR1 and CDR2: SGHDT, YYEEEE. V was clipped by 1 base and J by 5 bases, with 13 bases between them. The CDR3 has 15 residues. In nucleotides, the CDR3 is TGTGCCAGCAGCTTGTTATATTCCAGGAACAATGAGCAGTTCTTC. This gives the protein CASSLLYSRNNEQFF.

For this clonotype: It may be a read error: a sequence one base away is much more abundant. V and J are TRBV29-1 and TRBJ2-1; 7 bases match TRBD2. V lost 4 bases and J lost 9; bases outside the gene matches: 15. This CDR3 region has 15 residues. The germline V gene encodes CDR1 SQVTM and CDR2 ANQGSEA. The DNA for the CDR3 is TGCAGCGTTGGAAACCGGGGGAGGGCCCTGGGTGAGCAGTTCTTC. Amino acid sequence: CSVGNRGRALGEQFF.

Ten or more counts support this clonotype. The CDR3 nucleotides are TGCAGCGTGACAGCGGGAGTAGCAGATACGCAGTATTTT. Translating gives CSVTAGVADTQYF. The chain joins TRBV29-1 to TRBJ2-3, with 8 bases aligning to TRBD2. The V and J ends lost 6 bases and 4 bases, in that order; junction bases with no gene match: 6. This CDR3 is built from 13 residues. CDR1 SQVTM and CDR2 ANQGSEA come from the germline V gene.

This clonotype has a count of ten or more. The gene calls are TRBV7-2 and TRBJ2-3; D is possibly TRBD1 (5 bases). The CDR3 is made up of 14 amino acids. V was pared by 7 bases and J by 4 bases, with 15 bases between. Germline CDR1 and CDR2: SGHTA and FQGNSA. The CDR3 sequence is CASIYRLASDTQYF. The CDR3 region has the DNA TGTGCCAGCATCTACAGGTTGGCATCAGATACGCAGTATTTT.

The table lists this clonotype with many counts. The chain joins TRBV29-1 to TRBJ1-1; D unresolved. The CDR3 sequence is 13 residues long. V shed 7 bases and J shed 1 base, with 13 bases lying between them. Germline values: CDR1 SQVTM, CDR2 ANQGSEA. The DNA of the CDR3 is TGCAGCGCTCTTAGGGCGGAGAACACTGAAGCTTTCTTT. It is translated as CSALRAENTEAFF.

This clonotype was recorded many times. The gene calls are TRBV7-9 and TRBJ2-1; 9 bases align to TRBD1. The J segment lost 6 bases and the V segment lost 2 bases, leaving 5 bases of the junction unmatched. This CDR3 comprises 15 residues. Germline V gives CDR1 SEHNR, CDR2 FQNEAQ (reference sequence). In DNA, the CDR3 is TGTGCCAGCAGCTTAATCGGGACAGGGTTCAATGAGCAGTTCTTC. Residues: CASSLIGTGFNEQFF. The variable domain in full, completed from reference TRBV7-9 and TRBJ2-1, reads DTGVSQNPRHKITKRGQNVTFRCDPISEHNRLYWYRQTLGQGPEFLTYFQNEAQLEKSRLLSDRFSAERPKGSFSTLEIQRTEQGDSAMYLCASSLIGTGFNEQFFGPGTRLTVL.

This clonotype came up many times. The CDR3 here is CSSVRTGGRNEQFF. The CDR3 coding sequence is TGCAGTTCGGTGAGGACAGGAGGTAGAAATGAGCAGTTCTTC. This chain joins TRBV20-1 and TRBJ2-1; TRBD1 matches at 7 bases. The germline V gene has CDR1 DFQATT and CDR2 SNEGSKA (reference sequence). This CDR3 comprises 14 residues. V was pared by 8 bases and J by 7 bases, with 14 bases of the junction left unmatched.

The table lists this clonotype with a few counts. This chain's CDR3 is CSAIRDWGNEQFF. The DNA of the CDR3 is TGCAGTGCCATCCGGGACTGGGGAAATGAGCAGTTCTTC. The rearrangement links TRBV20-1 to TRBJ2-1; TRBD2 might be the D (6 bases). The germline CDR1 and CDR2 sequences are DFQATT and SNEGSKA (reference sequence). V was clipped by 6 bases and J by 7 bases, with 16 bases between them. This CDR3 has 13 amino acids.

This clonotype was counted only a few times. The chain recombines TRBV5-1 with TRBJ2-1; 9 bases are a match to TRBD2. Trimming removed 0 bases from V and 1 base from J; junction bases left unmatched: 5. The CDR3 spans 17 residues. Germline CDR1 is SGHRS and CDR2 is YFSETQ. Written as DNA, the CDR3 is TGCGCCAGCAGCTTGGCCAGCGGGAGGTGGTCCTACAATGAGCAGTTCTTC. Its translation is CASSLASGRWSYNEQFF. Supplemented by reference TRBV5-1 and TRBJ2-1, the full variable domain reads KAGVTQTPRYLIKTRGQQVTLSCSPISGHRSVSWYQQTPGQGLQFLFEYFSETQRNKGNFPGRFSGRQFSNSRSEMNVSTLELGDSALYLCASSLASGRWSYNEQFFGPGTRLTVL.

This clonotype was found many times. CDR3 bases: TGTGCCAGCAGCTTAGGAGGGGAGAGCAATCAGCCCCAGCATTTT. Protein sequence: CASSLGGESNQPQHF. The chain uses TRBV7-3 and TRBJ1-5; a possible D gene is TRBD1 (5 bases). Trimming cost V 2 bases and J 1 base, with 9 bases left between them. Germline V gene lookup returns CDR1 SGHTA and CDR2 FQGTGA. This CDR3 has 15 amino acids. The full variable domain, in which reference TRBV7-3 and TRBJ1-5 provide the parts outside the CDR3, is GAGVSQTPSNKVTEKGKYVELRCDPISGHTALYWYRQSLGQGPEFLIYFQGTGAADDSGLPNDRFFAVRPEGSVSTLKIQRTERGDSAVYLCASSLGGESNQPQHFGDGTRLSIL.

This clonotype was seen at least ten times. This CDR3 is CASSRVGPNSGNTIYF. CDR3 DNA sequence: TGCGCCAGCAGCCGCGTGGGGCCTAACTCTGGAAACACCATATATTTT. V gene TRBV5-1 combines with J gene TRBJ1-3, with TRBD1 as a possible D gene (5 bases). The CDR3 consists of 16 residues. The V gene's germline CDR1 is SGHRS and CDR2 YFSETQ. Trimming stripped 4 bases from V and 0 bases from J, with 14 bases between.

Points on this clonotype: A read error may be the cause here, since a much bigger clone is one base away. This chain joins TRBV20-1 and TRBJ1-5; the match to TRBD1 covers 9 bases. This CDR3 spans 15 amino acids. Germline V CDR1 and CDR2: DFQATT, SNEGSKA (reference sequence). The CDR3 here is CSAPSGQGYNEPQHF. The CDR3 coding sequence is TGCAGTGCCCCGTCGGGACAGGGCTACAATGAGCCCCAGCATTTT.

This chain uses TRBV5-5 with TRBJ2-1, with 11 positions matching TRBD1. The germline CDR1 and CDR2 sequences are SGHKS and YYEKEE (reference sequence). CDR3 size: 16 residues. Trimming at V came to 3 bases and at J to 9 bases, leaving 11 bases not matched to a gene. CDR3 amino acids: CASSWTGGSESAEQFF. The CDR3 DNA reads as TGTGCCAGCAGCTGGACAGGGGGCTCGGAGTCGGCTGAGCAGTTCTTC.

Ten or more counts support this clonotype. The chain combines TRBV4-1 with TRBJ2-1; D remains unclear. The CDR3 loop spans 13 amino acids. Germline CDR1 reads MGHRA; CDR2 reads YSYEKL. Trimming pared 1 base from V and 8 bases from J, leaving 9 bases between. CDR3 bases: TGCGCCAGCAGCCAAGGACCCGCGTATGAGCAGTTCTTC. It is translated as CASSQGPAYEQFF.

This clonotype has ten or more counts. The rearrangement links TRBV24-1 to TRBJ2-1; no firm D call. Germline-derived CDR1 and CDR2 are KGHDR and SFDVKD. V dropped 3 bases and J dropped 5 bases, with 7 bases sitting between them. This CDR3 spans 13 amino acids. This CDR3 is CATSDPPNNEQFF. CDR3 DNA: TGTGCCACCAGTGATCCCCCTAACAATGAGCAGTTCTTC.

This clonotype turned up a few times. The chain recombines TRBV5-1 with TRBJ2-5; perhaps D is TRBD1 or TRBD2 (5 bases each). Germline V gene sequence: CDR1 SGHRS, CDR2 YFSETQ. The CDR3 consists of 15 residues. Trimming pared 0 bases from V and 5 bases from J, leaving 14 bases between. CDR3 amino acids: CASSLGDGEGETQYF. DNA for the CDR3: TGCGCCAGCAGCTTGGGGGACGGCGAAGGGGAGACCCAGTACTTC.

The V gene is TRBV28, the J gene TRBJ2-3; possibly TRBD2 for D (6 bases). The CDR3 covers 14 residues. The V end was cut by 5 bases, the J end by 6 bases, with 15 bases between. The germline gives CDR1 MDHEN, CDR2 SYDVKM. The CDR3 here is CASSHSVRGDTQYF. In DNA form, the CDR3 reads TGTGCCAGCAGTCACAGTGTCCGGGGGGATACGCAGTATTTT. The full variable domain, rest sourced from reference TRBV28 and TRBJ2-3, is DVKVTQSSRYLVKRTGEKVFLECVQDMDHENMFWYRQDPGLGLRLIYFSYDVKMKEKGDIPEGYSVSREKKERFSLILESASTNQTSMYLCASSHSVRGDTQYFGPGTRLTVL.

This clonotype was seen ten or more times. This rearrangement joins TRBV28 to TRBJ2-7; D possibly matches TRBD1 or TRBD2 (5 bases each). Germline CDR1 reads MDHEN; CDR2 reads SYDVKM. V was shortened by 5 bases and J by 5 bases, with 28 bases between the two germline ends. The CDR3 contains 18 residues. The CDR3 is CASSPPLFLGTQVDEQYF. CDR3 DNA sequence: TGTGCCAGCAGTCCGCCTCTATTTTTAGGGACCCAGGTCGACGAGCAGTACTTC.

Ten or more counts support this clonotype. The J gene is TRBJ2-1, the V gene TRBV12-3 or TRBV12-4, with TRBD2 matching 15 bases. The CDR3 consists of 16 residues. Trimming cost V 4 bases and J 8 bases; bases outside gene matches: 6. CDR3 residues: CASSSRTSGRAHEQFF. CDR3 DNA: TGTGCCAGCAGTTCGCGGACTAGCGGGAGGGCCCATGAGCAGTTCTTC.